This T cell receptor (beta chain) was captured by sequencing in a study of cytomegalovirus exposure and HLA in healthy donors. This CDR3 has 13 residues. The germline V and J ends were trimmed by 6 bases and 0 bases, with 8 bases remaining between them. CDR1 and CDR2 from the germline V gene are SNHLY and FYNNEI. This PCR relied on a set of 60 Vbeta primers and 13 Jbeta primers. This table comes from immunoSEQ multiplex PCR, and its TCRdb copy is limited to in-frame clones, with some not included. The data show 95,000 to 150,000 clones, with roughly 85% seen just once and roughly 3.5% held by the top ten. Study conclusions and caveats: A classifier reportedly called cytomegalovirus status with high sensitivity and specificity. Later, an analysis found that common viral pathogens appeared to be linked with several of the most significant clusters. The records held CMV serostatus as the only immune exposure information.

Note on this clone: What it recognizes is unknown.

The rearrangement uses TRBV2 and TRBJ1-2, with D perhaps TRBD1 (6 bases). The sequencing sample was made of PBMCs. The receptor was isolated from a woman aged 35 to 49 in good health and CMV-seropositive. CDR3 region: CASRQGPNYGYTF. In DNA, the CDR3 is TGTGCCAGCAGACAGGGCCCTAACTATGGCTACACCTTC.